A selection of T cell receptor beta chains follows, all from one sample in a study of blood T cell repertoires in COVID-19. Libraries were prepared by immunoSEQ multiplex PCR; TCRdb keeps only in-frame clonotypes and omits some of them. The repertoire consists of some 290,000 clones, with roughly 86% occurring once and the leading ten covering 3.6%. Sequencing used peripheral blood. The receptors originated from a man aged 18 to 30 with active or convalescent COVID-19. CDR3s include the opening cysteine and the closing phenylalanine or tryptophan. Fields, in order: CDR3 length, V gene, D gene, J gene, clone size, CDR3 DNA, CDR3 protein. The D gene is left open where the match is weak. Clone size appears in some rows only: once, few, many, or a class for an expanded clone.

15	TRBV20-1	TRBD2	TRBJ2-1	few	TGCAGTGCGAGTAGTTTCGGGACTACTGTCAATGAGCAGTTCTTC	CSASSFGTTVNEQFF
18	TRBV5-1	-	TRBJ2-3	-	TGCGCCAGCAGCTTAATCCTCAGGGCCCAGGGATCCACAGATACGCAGTATTTT	CASSLILRAQGSTDTQYF
15	TRBV9	TRBD2	TRBJ2-2	-	TGTGCCAGCAGCCGCGCGGGGGCGAACACCGGGGAGCTGTTTTTT	CASSRAGANTGELFF
15	TRBV2	TRBD1	TRBJ2-5	-	TGTGCCAGCAGAGCCGGGACAGGATGGCAGGAGACCCAGTACTTC	CASRAGTGWQETQYF
16	TRBV6-2/TRBV6-3	TRBD2	TRBJ2-3	-	TGTGCCAGCAGTTACGGGACTAGCGGGAGCACAGATACGCAGTATTTT	CASSYGTSGSTDTQYF
14	TRBV25-1	-	TRBJ2-3	-	TGTGCCAGCAGTGTCCGGGACTTCGGAGATACGCAGTATTTT	CASSVRDFGDTQYF
15	TRBV2	TRBD1	TRBJ1-2	-	TGTGCCAGCAGTTATCGACAGGGAGCGATAGATGGCTACACCTTC	CASSYRQGAIDGYTF
15	TRBV27	-	TRBJ1-1	-	TGTGCCAGCAACCCGCGGGGGCAGATAGGATCTGAAGCTTTCTTT	CASNPRGQIGSEAFF
14	TRBV6-5	TRBD1	TRBJ1-2	-	TGTGCCAGCAGTATCGGACAGGGTAACTATGGCTACACCTTC	CASSIGQGNYGYTF
13	TRBV5-1	TRBD1	TRBJ1-2	-	TGCGCCAGCAGGGTCGACAGGGACCATGGCTACACCTTC	CASRVDRDHGYTF
13	TRBV12-3/TRBV12-4	-	TRBJ2-3	-	TGTGCCAGCAGCCCCACGGGAGCAGATACGCAGTATTTT	CASSPTGADTQYF
12	TRBV3-1/TRBV3-2	TRBD2	TRBJ2-7	-	TGTGCCAGCAGCTCCGGGACTAGGGAGCAGTACTTC	CASSSGTREQYF
17	TRBV18	TRBD2	TRBJ2-3	-	TGTGCCAGCTCACCAGCCCTAGCGGGGACTTACACAGATACGCAGTATTTT	CASSPALAGTYTDTQYF
15	TRBV2	-	TRBJ2-1	-	TGTGCCAGCAGTGGACAGGTGGACTCCTACAATGAGCAGTTCTTC	CASSGQVDSYNEQFF
14	TRBV28	-	TRBJ1-2	once	TGTGCCAGCCGGATAGGGGGGGCGAACTATGGCTACACCTTC	CASRIGGANYGYTF
14	TRBV5-1	-	TRBJ2-7	-	TGCGCCAGCAGGCAGGTTGGGGGGACCTACGAGCAGTACTTC	CASRQVGGTYEQYF
13	TRBV28	TRBD1	TRBJ2-1	-	TGTGCCAGCAGTGCAGGGGGCCGGCATGAGCAGTTCTTC	CASSAGGRHEQFF
17	TRBV3-1/TRBV3-2	-	TRBJ2-5	-	TGTGCCAGCAGCCAAGGGGGGGACGTACACCACGGGGAGACCCAGTACTTC	CASSQGGDVHHGETQYF
12	TRBV5-8	-	TRBJ1-2	-	TGTGCCAGCAAAACACTAACATGGAGGGAGACCTTC	CASKTLTWRETF
13	TRBV21-1	-	TRBJ2-3	-	TGTGCCAGCAGCAGGGACAGGACAGATACGCAGTATTTT	CASSRDRTDTQYF
14	TRBV12-5	TRBD1	TRBJ2-5	-	TGTGCTAGTGGTTTGATTTCAGGGGGAAAGACCCAGTACTTC	CASGLISGGKTQYF
17	TRBV5-5	TRBD1	TRBJ1-1	-	TGTGCCAGCAGTTTTGGGTACAGGGGACCATCGAACACTGAAGCTTTCTTT	CASSFGYRGPSNTEAFF
15	TRBV6-4	TRBD1	TRBJ1-1	once	TGTGCCAGCAGTGAAACCGGACAGGGATACACTGAAGCTTTCTTT	CASSETGQGYTEAFF
13	TRBV28	-	TRBJ2-3	-	TGTGCCAGCAGCTTAAGTGAGACAGATACGCAGTATTTT	CASSLSETDTQYF
14	TRBV19	-	TRBJ2-7	-	TGTGCCAGTAGTATACCCGGGAGCTCCTACGAGCAGTACTTC	CASSIPGSSYEQYF
12	TRBV6-2/TRBV6-3	-	TRBJ2-7	-	TGTGCCAGCAGCCCCGGGGACTACGAGCAGTACTTC	CASSPGDYEQYF
14	TRBV6-5	TRBD2	TRBJ2-1	-	TGTGCCAGCAGCAGACCGGGACTAGCGGAGGGGCAGTTCTTC	CASSRPGLAEGQFF